This paragraph reports one T cell receptor (beta chain). Its antigen remains unidentified. About 10 milliliters of peripheral blood were drawn from each donor into EDTA-treated tubes. This sample was taken from a study of blood T cells in healthy people across ages. It was with a sample-barcoded 5' primer and a J-beta primer mix that a second PCR of about 6 to 12 cycles was run. Via MiXCR, TCRdb re-called the 5' RACE reads, giving one row per CDR3 protein. The table lists hundreds of thousands of distinct CDR3 sequences, roughly 50% of them singletons. Study-wide results and caveats: CMV infection status of these donors was not known. The study could not conclusively compare naive and antigen-experienced cells, given its unsorted PBMCs.

Germline V lookup: CDR1 DFQATT, CDR2 SNEGSKA (reference sequence). The CDR3 is made up of 13 amino acids. The germline V and J ends were trimmed by 6 bases and 5 bases, with 16 bases remaining between them. Sequenced input: blood. The chain recombines TRBV20-1 with TRBJ2-5, with D perhaps being TRBD1 or TRBD2 (5 bases each). The receptor was derived from a man in his 60s in good health. CDR3 DNA sequence: TGCAGTGCCCTCACTGTTGAGGGGGAGACCCAGTACTTC. Amino acids: CSALTVEGETQYF.